The 18 T cell receptor beta chains given below trace back to one sample, sequenced in a study of radiotherapy plus CTLA-4 blockade in lung cancer. Produced via immunoSEQ multiplex PCR; TCRdb's table is partial and in-frame only. The sample consists of 85,000 to 90,000 clones, approximately 86% of them appearing once. This specimen consisted of peripheral blood, obtained from a patient treated with radiotherapy plus ipilimumab. The source of these receptors is a human donor with non-small cell lung cancer that progressed on radiotherapy plus ipilimumab.

The chain employs TRBV6-1 and TRBJ2-3, with D maybe TRBD1 (6 bases). V lost 8 bases, J lost 3 bases, and 18 bases lay in between. Germline CDR1 reads MNHNS; CDR2 reads SASEGT. CDR3 length: 15 amino acids. The CDR3 DNA reads TGTGCCAGCCCTGAAGAGGGGGTGAAGACAGATACGCAGTATTTT. Amino acid sequence: CASPEEGVKTDTQYF.

V and J are TRBV6-5 and TRBJ2-7; tentatively, D is TRBD1 (6 bases). V was clipped by 7 bases and J by 0 bases, with 16 bases between them. Germline CDR1 MNHEY, CDR2 SVGAGI. The CDR3 has 15 amino acids. The CDR3 spells CASKPEGGRSYEQYF. The CDR3 nucleotides are TGTGCCAGCAAACCGGAAGGGGGTCGCTCCTACGAGCAGTACTTC.

The chain carries TRBV10-3 and TRBJ1-2; no reliable D call. CDR1 and CDR2 from the germline V gene are ENHRY and SYGVKD. With 2 bases removed from V and 0 bases from J, the gap between germline ends came to 25 bases. This CDR3 has 20 residues. CDR3 sequence reads: CAISETRGLGTSPSNYGYTF. DNA for the CDR3: TGTGCCATCAGTGAGACCCGTGGACTTGGCACCTCCCCGTCTAACTATGGCTACACCTTC.

The chain carries TRBV28 and TRBJ2-6; possibly TRBD1 or TRBD2 for D (5 bases each). Between the trimmed V and J ends, which lost 6 bases and 2 bases, there was a span of 23 bases. The CDR3 has 19 amino acids. Germline-derived CDR1 and CDR2 are MDHEN and SYDVKM. CDR3 protein: CASSRPRGRILAGANVLTF. CDR3 DNA: TGTGCCAGCAGCCGACCCCGGGGACGGATCCTGGCTGGGGCCAACGTCCTGACTTTC.

The chain's CDR3 is CASKLAGPTDTQYF. CDR3 nucleotide sequence: TGCGCCAGCAAACTAGCGGGGCCCACAGATACGCAGTATTTT. The chain employs TRBV5-1 and TRBJ2-3, with TRBD2 identical over 10 bases. CDR1 is SGHRS, CDR2 YFSETQ, per germline. The CDR3 has 14 residues. V lost 6 bases and J lost 2; bases outside the gene matches: 3.

Worth noting for this clone: This CDR3 is also generated by other DNA sequences in the sample. The rearrangement uses TRBV27 and TRBJ2-2; D is uncertain. The CDR3 length is 11 residues. Germline V gene data show CDR1 as MNHEY and CDR2 as SMNVEV (reference sequence). With 8 bases removed from V and 2 bases from J, the gap between germline ends came to 3 bases. The CDR3 DNA is TGTGCCAGCTCAAACACCGGGGAGCTGTTTTTT. This translates into CASSNTGELFF.

The chain carries TRBV19 and TRBJ2-1, with 7 nucleotides matching TRBD2. J lost 0 bases, V lost 3 bases, and 8 bases had no gene match. CDR3 length: 17 amino acids. Per germline, CDR1 LNHDA and CDR2 SQIVND (reference sequence). The CDR3 coding sequence is TGTGCCAGTAGTATGATGGCTAGCGGAGTCTCCTACAATGAGCAGTTCTTC. Its protein product is CASSMMASGVSYNEQFF.

Points on this clone: The junction departs from germline at one end; a sequencing error may be responsible. The V and J genes are TRBV7-7 and TRBJ2-2; 14 bases agree with TRBD2. The CDR3 loop spans 17 amino acids. The germline V gene has CDR1 SSHAT and CDR2 FNYEAQ (reference sequence). CDR3 DNA: TGTGCTAGCAGCTTACTCCCGGGACTAGCGGGAGCCGGGGAGCTGTTTTTT. Residues: CASSLLPGLAGAGELFF.

The genes are TRBV7-6 and TRBJ2-3; D unclear. This CDR3 has 13 residues. The germline CDR1 and CDR2 sequences are SGHVS and FNYEAQ. V shed 5 bases and J shed 2 bases, with 8 bases lying between them. In nucleotides, the CDR3 is TGTGCCAGCAGCCCTTTCGACACAGATACGCAGTATTTT. It codes for CASSPFDTDTQYF. The full variable domain, with the rest looked up from reference TRBV7-6 and TRBJ2-3, is GAGVSQSPRYKVTKRGQDVALRCDPISGHVSLYWYRQALGQGPEFLTYFNYEAQQDKSGLPNDRFSAERPEGSISTLTIQRTEQRDSAMYRCASSPFDTDTQYFGPGTRLTVL.

The chain combines TRBV4-2 with TRBJ1-5; no clear D gene. Germline V gene sequence: CDR1 LGHNA, CDR2 YNFKEQ. V lost 0 bases and J 7 bases, leaving 13 bases between the germline ends. The CDR3 is made up of 15 amino acids. CDR3 nucleotides: TGTGCCAGCAGCCAAGAAACAGACTCCAGGCAGCCCCAGCATTTT. Protein: CASSQETDSRQPQHF.

The rearrangement joins TRBV9 to TRBJ2-5, with 8 bases matching TRBD1. CDR3 size: 15 residues. J was trimmed by 2 bases and V by 3 bases; bases with no gene match: 6. Germline V CDR1 and CDR2: SGDLS, YYNGEE. This CDR3 reads CASSATGVNQETQYF. The CDR3, as DNA: TGTGCCAGCAGCGCGACAGGGGTAAATCAAGAGACCCAGTACTTC.

By share of the sample, this clone is medium-sized. The chain employs TRBV18 and TRBJ2-3, with 9 bases that match TRBD2. V dropped 7 bases and J dropped 4; count of bases not matched to a gene: 12. CDR1 is KGHSH, CDR2 LQKENI, per germline. The CDR3 has 16 amino acids. The CDR3 DNA is TGTGCCAGCTTTACCATTAGCGGGAGAGCTCCAGATACGCAGTATTTT. Translation gives CASFTISGRAPDTQYF.

The V and J genes are TRBV4-2 and TRBJ2-1; 7 nucleotides agree with TRBD2. The CDR3 covers 16 residues. Losses at the gene ends were 1 base for V and 5 bases for J; bases not matched to a gene: 8. Germline CDR1 LGHNA, CDR2 YNFKEQ. The CDR3 region is CASSQVGLAVDNEQFF. CDR3 DNA: TGTGCCAGCAGCCAAGTCGGCCTAGCGGTAGACAATGAGCAGTTCTTC.

The J gene is TRBJ1-1, the V gene TRBV15; 8 bases fit TRBD1. The CDR3 covers 15 residues. The V segment lost 1 base and the J segment 0 bases; nucleotides outside the gene matches: 1. The germline V gene has CDR1 LNHNV and CDR2 YYDKDF (reference sequence). The CDR3 sequence: CATSRVQGVNTEAFF. CDR3 coding DNA: TGTGCCACCAGCAGAGTACAGGGGGTGAACACTGAAGCTTTCTTT.

This chain connects TRBV6-5 to TRBJ2-7; weak D call: TRBD1 (6 bases). CDR1 is MNHEY, CDR2 SVGAGI, per germline. This CDR3 contains 11 residues. Trimming pared 8 bases from V and 7 bases from J, leaving 12 bases between. The CDR3: CASSGQMEQYF. CDR3 nucleotides: TGTGCCAGCTCAGGACAGATGGAGCAGTACTTC.

The J gene is TRBJ2-2, the V gene TRBV18; 10 positions match TRBD1. V was pared by 5 bases and J by 5 bases, with 8 bases of the junction left unmatched. CDR1 and CDR2 from the germline V gene are KGHSH and LQKENI. The CDR3 runs to 16 residues. In nucleotides, the CDR3 is TGTGCCAGCTCAGCCTTCGACAGGGGGCTGACCGGGGAGCTGTTTTTT. Its protein is CASSAFDRGLTGELFF.

The chain carries TRBV5-1 and TRBJ1-2; possible D gene TRBD1, 5 bases. Trimming left V 5 bases short and J 0 bases short, with 11 bases between. Germline V gives CDR1 SGHRS, CDR2 YFSETQ. CDR3 length equals 14 residues. CDR3 loop: CASRAGISNYGYTF. The CDR3 DNA is TGCGCCAGCAGGGCAGGGATCTCTAACTATGGCTACACCTTC.

Only a few counts were recorded for this clone. V usage is TRBV4-1 and J usage is TRBJ1-5; TRBD1 is a possible D gene (5 bases). Germline CDR1 is MGHRA and CDR2 is YSYEKL. Trimming removed 3 bases from V and 3 bases from J, with 12 bases in between. The CDR3 runs to 15 residues. The CDR3 DNA reads TGCGCCAGCAGCCACGAACAGGCGTACAATCAGCCCCAGCATTTT. The encoded protein is CASSHEQAYNQPQHF.